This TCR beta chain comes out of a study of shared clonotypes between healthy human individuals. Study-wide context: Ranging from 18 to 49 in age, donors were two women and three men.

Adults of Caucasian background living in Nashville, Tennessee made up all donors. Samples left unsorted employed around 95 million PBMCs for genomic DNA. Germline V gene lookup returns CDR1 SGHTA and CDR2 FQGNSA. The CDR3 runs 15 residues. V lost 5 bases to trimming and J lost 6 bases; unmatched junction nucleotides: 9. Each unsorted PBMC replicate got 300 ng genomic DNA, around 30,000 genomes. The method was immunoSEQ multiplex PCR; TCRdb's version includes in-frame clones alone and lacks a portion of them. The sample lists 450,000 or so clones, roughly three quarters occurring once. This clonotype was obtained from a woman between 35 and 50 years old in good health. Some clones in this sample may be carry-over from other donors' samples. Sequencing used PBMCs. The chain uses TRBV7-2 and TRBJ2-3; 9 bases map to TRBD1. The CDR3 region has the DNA TGTGCCAGCAGCAGCCGGGACAGGGTGGCTGATACGCAGTATTTT. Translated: CASSSRDRVADTQYF.